This T cell receptor beta chain was recorded in a study of T cells expressing NK-cell markers. Study context: From sorted CD3+CD56+NKG2C+, CD3+CD56+NKG2C- and CD3+CD56-NKG2C+ T cells came the TCR beta repertoires.

Study outcomes and limitations: The same clonotypes also predominated in the CD3+CD56-NKG2C+ fraction of several donors. Roughly six donors carried dominant NKG2C+ clonotypes that made up roughly 1.0-8% of their CD8+ T cells.

What made the TCR beta cDNA was 5'RACE template switching with UMIs. TCRdb reprocessed the 5' RACE reads and stores each CDR3 protein as one record, lacking DNA. The sample has hundreds of thousands of distinct CDR3 sequences; the top ten hold 5.2%. This CDR3 contains 15 residues. Germline CDR1 and CDR2: SGHRS and YFSETQ. Remarks on this clonotype: Its antigen remains unknown.

The sample was blood T cells: a sorted CD56 or NKG2C T cell subset, CD4+ or CD8+ T cells, or bulk PBMC T cells (not recorded which). This TCR came from a man between 18 and 69 years old in good health. The chain has TRBV5-1 and TRBJ2-3; the TCRdb D gene call, TRBD1, has no DNA to confirm it. The CDR3: CASSFFQGVKDTQYF. Full variable domain (rest looked up from reference TRBV5-1 and TRBJ2-3): KAGVTQTPRYLIKTRGQQVTLSCSPISGHRSVSWYQQTPGQGLQFLFEYFSETQRNKGNFPGRFSGRQFSNSRSEMNVSTLELGDSALYLCASSFFQGVKDTQYFGPGTRLTVL.